These 28 T cell receptor beta chains were sequenced from one sample in a study of blood T cell repertoires in COVID-19. The repertoire was sequenced with immunoSEQ multiplex PCR; TCRdb's copy has only in-frame clones and lacks some. The sample carries about 110,000 clones, less than 85% recorded once. Input material: peripheral blood. The source of these receptors is a woman aged 60-75 years with acute or convalescent COVID-19.

V usage is TRBV30 and J usage is TRBJ1-6, with unresolved D. The ends were cut back, 5 bases at V and 7 bases at J, with 12 bases in the middle. The CDR3 is 13 amino acids. Germline V gives CDR1 GTSNPN, CDR2 SVGIG (reference sequence). CDR3 in amino acids: CAWARGGNSPLHF. The CDR3 region has the DNA TGTGCCTGGGCCAGAGGAGGGAATTCACCCCTCCACTTT.

This chain connects TRBV28 to TRBJ2-7, with 10 bases that match TRBD2. The germline gives CDR1 MDHEN, CDR2 SYDVKM. There are 13 residues in the CDR3. With 7 bases clipped from V and 5 bases from J, the junction kept 5 bases outside the gene matches. As DNA, the CDR3 is TGTGCCAGCAATAGCGGGGGGCCCAACGAGCAGTACTTC. It codes for CASNSGGPNEQYF.

The rearrangement uses TRBV28 and TRBJ2-7, with D maybe TRBD1 (5 bases). This CDR3 has 15 amino acids. V shed 2 bases and J shed 6 bases, with 17 bases lying between them. Per germline, CDR1 MDHEN and CDR2 SYDVKM. The CDR3 bases are TGTGCCAGCAGTTTAGTCGCAGGGTTTGTATCCGAGCAGTACTTC. This gives the protein CASSLVAGFVSEQYF.

V and J are TRBV12-2 and TRBJ2-7; the D call of TRBD2 is as the table states it, not checked on the DNA. TRBV12-2 is listed as a pseudogene. The CDR3 has 15 amino acids. The CDR3 nucleotides read TGTGCAAGTCGCTTAGCGCACCTCCGAGGTCGCGAGCAGTACTTC. Its protein is CASRLAHLRGREQYF.

The chain recombines TRBV28 with TRBJ2-7, with D unclear. Germline V gene data show CDR1 as MDHEN and CDR2 as SYDVKM. V lost 7 bases to trimming and J lost 0 bases, with 10 bases between them. The CDR3 is 13 residues long. The CDR3 nucleotides are TGTGCCAGCAAGAGTTCGAGCTCCTACGAGCAGTACTTC. Protein: CASKSSSSYEQYF.

This chain uses TRBV30 with TRBJ1-2; 9 bases are shared with TRBD1. V trimming: 4 bases; J trimming: 7 bases; junction bases outside the gene matches: 7. Germline CDR1 reads GTSNPN; CDR2 reads SVGIG (reference sequence). The CDR3 contains 13 residues. The CDR3 nucleotides are TGTGCCTGGACCGGACAGGGGAAGGGTGGCTACACCTTC. Protein: CAWTGQGKGGYTF.

J is TRBJ1-5 and V is TRBV28, with 7 nucleotides matching TRBD1. CDR1 and CDR2 (germline): MDHEN, SYDVKM. CDR3 length: 16 amino acids. The trim removed 6 bases at V and 6 bases at J, leaving 14 bases unmatched. CDR3 loop: CASSPLGQAGGQPQHF. Written as DNA, the CDR3 is TGTGCCAGCAGCCCCCTCGGACAGGCCGGAGGTCAGCCCCAGCATTTT. Complete variable domain (other parts from reference TRBV28 and TRBJ1-5): DVKVTQSSRYLVKRTGEKVFLECVQDMDHENMFWYRQDPGLGLRLIYFSYDVKMKEKGDIPEGYSVSREKKERFSLILESASTNQTSMYLCASSPLGQAGGQPQHFGDGTRLSIL.

This clone was seen a few times. This chain links TRBV6-1 with TRBJ1-2, with a possible D match to TRBD1 (5 bases). Germline-derived CDR1 and CDR2 are MNHNS and SASEGT. This CDR3 comprises 15 residues. Trimming cost V 1 base and J 6 bases, with 15 bases left between them. CDR3 sequence (DNA): TGTGCCAGCAGTGAAGACTGGCAGGGATATGATGGCTACACCTTC. This encodes CASSEDWQGYDGYTF.

The V and J genes are TRBV5-1 and TRBJ2-5, with D possibly matching TRBD2 (5 bases). Trimming took 4 bases from V and 1 from J, leaving 11 bases between them. CDR3 length: 14 residues. Germline assignment: CDR1 SGHRS and CDR2 YFSETQ. In DNA, the CDR3 is TGCGCCAGCAGCCGGGAACCATCCCAAGAGACCCAGTACTTC. Translated, it gives CASSREPSQETQYF.

This clone was seen more than once but under ten times. The chain uses TRBV6-4 and TRBJ2-7; TRBD2 matches 9 bases. CDR3 length equals 15 residues. The ends lost 0 bases at V and 6 bases at J; junction bases unmatched: 6. The germline V gene has CDR1 MRHNA and CDR2 SNTAGT. CDR3 sequence: CASSDSAGGASEQYF. CDR3 coding DNA: TGTGCCAGCAGTGACTCCGCGGGGGGGGCCTCCGAGCAGTACTTC.

This rearrangement joins TRBV5-1 to TRBJ1-1; D ambiguous. V lost 0 bases and J lost 8, with 11 bases in between. The germline gives CDR1 SGHRS, CDR2 YFSETQ. CDR3 length: 13 residues. CDR3 coding DNA: TGCGCCAGCAGCTTGGAAGTCGGCGGAGAAGCTTTCTTT. This gives the protein CASSLEVGGEAFF. Full variable domain (outside the CDR3, taken from reference TRBV5-1 and TRBJ1-1): KAGVTQTPRYLIKTRGQQVTLSCSPISGHRSVSWYQQTPGQGLQFLFEYFSETQRNKGNFPGRFSGRQFSNSRSEMNVSTLELGDSALYLCASSLEVGGEAFFGQGTRLTVV.

The genes are TRBV4-1 and TRBJ2-7, with D perhaps TRBD1 (6 bases). The CDR3 has 14 amino acids. The germline V and J ends were trimmed by 2 bases and 2 bases, with 10 bases remaining between them. CDR1 MGHRA and CDR2 YSYEKL come from the germline V gene. CDR3 nucleotides: TGCGCCAGCAGCCAATTAGGGACACCCTACGAGCAGTACTTC. As protein: CASSQLGTPYEQYF.

CDR3 nucleotides: TGTGCCAGCAGTTACTCAACAGGGAGCTCTGGAAACACCATATATTTT. Its translation is CASSYSTGSSGNTIYF. The chain carries TRBV6-5 and TRBJ1-3; tentative D call: TRBD1 (6 bases). The V end lost 0 bases, the J end lost 0 bases, and 9 bases lay between the germline ends. This CDR3 comprises 16 residues. In germline, CDR1 is MNHEY, CDR2 SVGAGI.

This clone appeared a few times. The V call is TRBV24-1, the J call TRBJ2-2; 10 nucleotides agree with TRBD1. Trimming cost V 6 bases and J 6 bases; bases outside gene matches: 6. The CDR3 extends over 15 amino acids. Germline CDR1 KGHDR, CDR2 SFDVKD. CDR3 amino acids: CATSSGTGVPGELFF. CDR3 bases: TGTGCCACCAGTTCCGGGACAGGGGTGCCCGGGGAGCTGTTTTTT.

This clone was recorded only once. This chain connects TRBV28 to TRBJ2-1; D is perhaps TRBD1 (6 bases). This CDR3 has 15 residues. Germline V CDR1 and CDR2: MDHEN, SYDVKM. V shed 6 bases and J shed 8 bases, with 20 bases lying between them. For the CDR3, the DNA is TGTGCCAGCAGCCCAAGCGGCCAGGGGAGTTATGAGCAGTTCTTC. Translation gives CASSPSGQGSYEQFF.

This clone was seen more than once but under ten times. The sample contains more than one DNA sequence encoding this CDR3. The chain couples TRBV12-3 or TRBV12-4 to TRBJ1-3, with D unclear. Trimming took 3 bases from V and 1 from J, leaving 4 bases between them. The CDR3 runs to 13 residues. CDR3: CASSFVSGNTIYF. In DNA form, the CDR3 reads TGTGCCAGCAGTTTCGTTTCTGGAAACACCATATATTTT.

Ten or more counts support this clone. Its ends do not fully match the called genes, so a read error is possible. The chain couples TRBV28 to TRBJ2-1; D remains ambiguous. CDR3 size: 12 residues. Looked up from germline, CDR1 is MDHEN and CDR2 is SYDVKM. CDR3 DNA: TGTGCCAGCAGGCTGGCTGAGACTCTAGAGGTCTTC. Translating it yields CASRLAETLEVF.

V and J are TRBV12-3 or TRBV12-4 and TRBJ1-1, with D unresolved. V lost 6 bases and J lost 5, with 10 bases in between. The CDR3 is 12 amino acids. The CDR3 protein is CASRLPGTEAFF. The CDR3 nucleotides read TGTGCCAGCAGGCTCCCCGGGACTGAAGCTTTCTTT.

The table lists this clone with a count of one. The chain uses TRBV24-1 and TRBJ1-5; 7 positions match TRBD1. V gave up 2 bases and J gave up 4 bases; unmatched junction bases: 7. There are 16 residues in the CDR3. Germline V CDR1 and CDR2: KGHDR, SFDVKD. The CDR3 loop is CATSDSGTAPNQPQHF. The CDR3 region has the DNA TGTGCCACCAGTGATTCCGGGACAGCTCCGAATCAGCCCCAGCATTTT.

The chain links TRBV6-5 to TRBJ2-1; D gene unclear. This CDR3 comprises 13 residues. Trimming took off 6 bases at V and 4 bases at J, with 10 bases between the two ends. The germline V gene encodes CDR1 MNHEY and CDR2 SVGAGI. The CDR3 DNA reads as TGTGCCAGCAGGTTCGGAGTGTACAATGAGCAGTTCTTC. It encodes CASRFGVYNEQFF.

The chain uses TRBV27 and TRBJ2-7, with D perhaps matching TRBD1 (5 bases). The germline V gene has CDR1 MNHEY and CDR2 SMNVEV (reference sequence). With 3 bases removed from V and 3 bases from J, the gap between germline ends came to 9 bases. There are 13 residues in the CDR3. The DNA of the CDR3 is TGTGCCAGCAGTTTCCTTGACAGCTACGAGCAGTACTTC. This sequence encodes CASSFLDSYEQYF.

The chain uses TRBV30 and TRBJ1-1; D remains unclear. The CDR3 contains 14 residues. V lost 4 bases and J 0 bases, leaving 12 bases between the germline ends. Germline V gene data show CDR1 as GTSNPN and CDR2 as SVGIG (reference sequence). CDR3 amino acids: CAWNRGRLNTEAFF. The CDR3 DNA sequence: TGTGCCTGGAATAGAGGCCGCTTGAACACTGAAGCTTTCTTT.

This clone was seen a single time. The V and J genes are TRBV10-1 and TRBJ2-3; 12 positions match TRBD2. In germline, CDR1 is WNHNN, CDR2 SYGVQD (reference sequence). CDR3 length: 21 amino acids. The J segment lost 6 bases and the V segment lost 8 bases, leaving 27 bases of the junction unmatched. The CDR3 region is CASPGTSGFPEPLSTSDTQYF. CDR3 sequence (DNA): TGCGCCAGCCCCGGGACTAGCGGGTTTCCCGAACCCCTCTCAACGTCGGATACGCAGTATTTT.

V is TRBV9 and J is TRBJ1-3; tentative D call: TRBD1 (5 bases). Trimming pared 4 bases from V and 4 bases from J, leaving 24 bases between. The CDR3 runs 18 residues. CDR1 is SGDLS and CDR2 is YYNGEE in the germline V gene. CDR3 nucleotide sequence: TGTGCCAGCAGCCCGAGCTCGGCGGGGCCCTCCCACGGAAACACCATATATTTT. Its protein product is CASSPSSAGPSHGNTIYF.

The V and J genes are TRBV2 and TRBJ1-1; D is possibly TRBD1 (5 bases). There are 13 residues in the CDR3. Looked up from germline, CDR1 is SNHLY and CDR2 is FYNNEI. The V and J ends lost 6 bases and 0 bases respectively, with 8 bases between them. CDR3 DNA sequence: TGTGCCAGCAGAGGGGCCATGAACACTGAAGCTTTCTTT. This sequence encodes CASRGAMNTEAFF.

V and J are TRBV5-4 and TRBJ1-1; D gene ambiguous. This CDR3 contains 13 residues. Germline V gene sequence: CDR1 SGHNT, CDR2 YYREEE (reference sequence). Trimming shortened V by 3 bases and J by 3 bases, and 9 bases separated the two germline ends. CDR3 sequence reads: CASSSAAYTEAFF. CDR3 nucleotides: TGTGCCAGCAGCTCCGCGGCGTACACTGAAGCTTTCTTT.

This sequence joins TRBV14 and TRBJ2-7; 8 bases align to TRBD1. Germline loops: CDR1 SGHDN, CDR2 FVKESK. The CDR3 has 18 amino acids. The V segment lost 3 bases and the J segment 5 bases; nucleotides outside the gene matches: 18. The CDR3, as DNA: TGTGCCAGCAGCCAGGAACCCGCCGGGCAGGGGGCTCTGGACGAGCAGTACTTC. Translated: CASSQEPAGQGALDEQYF.

This rearrangement joins TRBV21-1 to TRBJ1-3. TRBV21-1 is assigned pseudogene status. CDR3 length: 15 residues. CDR3 loop: CASSGGGRSGNTIYF. In nucleotides, the CDR3 is TGTGCCAGCTCGGGAGGAGGACGCTCTGGAAACACCATATATTTT.